This T cell receptor (beta chain) emerged from a study of beta chain features in type 1 diabetes. The wider study: Age, gender and cell yields were alike across patients and healthy donors.

Germline loops: CDR1 SEHNR, CDR2 FQNEAQ (reference sequence). V lost 5 bases, J lost 0 bases, and 14 bases lay in between. The CDR3 is made up of 15 amino acids. Heparinised blood was drawn once per donor, averaging roughly 120 mL. The investigators reverse transcribed all of the isolated RNA, so they sequenced expressed TCRB transcripts. Some clones are missing from TCRdb's copy, which holds only in-frame ones; the method was immunoSEQ multiplex PCR. This table holds a few hundred thousand clones, around 12% found once. General observations from the study: The naive, central memory and Treg TCRB repertoires showed an apparent similarity that was greater among patients than among healthy donors. People with Type 1 diabetes carried modestly yet significantly shorter TCRB CDR3s in all four CD4+ subsets.

This clone was counted only a few times. Its target is unknown. The sequencing input was naive CD4+ T cells from blood. This sequence was found in a man younger than 35 in good health. This chain connects TRBV7-9 to TRBJ2-7; D is perhaps TRBD1 (6 bases). The chain's CDR3 is CASSRTEKASYEQYF. In DNA, the CDR3 is TGTGCCAGCAGCCGGACAGAGAAGGCCTCCTACGAGCAGTACTTC.